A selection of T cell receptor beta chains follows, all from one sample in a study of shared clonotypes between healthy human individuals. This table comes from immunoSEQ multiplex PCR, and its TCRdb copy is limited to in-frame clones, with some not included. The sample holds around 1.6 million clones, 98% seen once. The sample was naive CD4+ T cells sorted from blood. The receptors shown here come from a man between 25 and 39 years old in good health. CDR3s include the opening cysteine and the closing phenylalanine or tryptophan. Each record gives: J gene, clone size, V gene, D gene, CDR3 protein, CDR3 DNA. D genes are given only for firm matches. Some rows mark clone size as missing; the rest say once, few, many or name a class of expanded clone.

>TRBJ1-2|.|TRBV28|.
CASSTPGNGYTF
TGTGCCAGCAGTACTCCAGGGAATGGCTACACCTTC
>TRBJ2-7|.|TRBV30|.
CAWSVTTGVAYEQYF
TGTGCCTGGAGTGTAACGACAGGTGTCGCTTACGAGCAGTACTTC
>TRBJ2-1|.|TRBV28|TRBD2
CASSLWVAGVNEQFF
TGTGCCAGCAGTTTATGGGTAGCGGGAGTGAATGAGCAGTTCTTC
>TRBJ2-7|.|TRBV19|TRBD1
CASSSPGTGFYEQYF
TGTGCCAGTAGTAGTCCCGGGACAGGGTTTTACGAGCAGTACTTC
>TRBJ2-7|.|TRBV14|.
CASSQEVLGGIRYEQYF
TGTGCCAGCAGCCAAGAGGTCCTAGGGGGAATTCGCTACGAGCAGTACTTC
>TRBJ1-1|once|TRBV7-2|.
CASSLAGGASTEAFF
TGTGCCAGCAGCTTAGCGGGGGGGGCTAGCACTGAAGCTTTCTTT
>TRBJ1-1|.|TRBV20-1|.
CSAIRVEAFF
TGCAGTGCTATCAGGGTTGAAGCTTTCTTT
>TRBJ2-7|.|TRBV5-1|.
CASSSPRGGYEQYF
TGCGCCAGCAGCTCGCCAAGGGGGGGCTACGAGCAGTACTTC
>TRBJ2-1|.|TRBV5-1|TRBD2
CASSLEQPGLAGGSSYNEQFF
TGCGCCAGCAGCTTGGAACAACCGGGACTAGCGGGGGGAAGCTCCTACAATGAGCAGTTCTTC
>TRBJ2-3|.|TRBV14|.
CASSQVGGKGHADTQYF
TGTGCCAGCAGCCAAGTCGGGGGTAAGGGGCACGCAGATACGCAGTATTTT
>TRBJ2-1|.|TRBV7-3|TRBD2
CASSLTSGPYNEQFF
TGTGCCAGCAGTTTAACTAGCGGACCTTACAATGAGCAGTTCTTC
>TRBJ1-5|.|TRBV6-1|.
CASSEEFQPQHF
TGTGCCAGCAGTGAAGAGTTTCAGCCCCAGCATTTT
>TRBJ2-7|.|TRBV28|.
CASIRGDSYEQYF
TGTGCCAGCATTCGCGGGGACTCCTACGAGCAGTACTTC
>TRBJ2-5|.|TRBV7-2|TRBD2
CASSPGLAQETQYF
TGTGCCAGCAGCCCGGGACTAGCGCAGGAGACCCAGTACTTC
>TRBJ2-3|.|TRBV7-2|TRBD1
CASSPWTGRDGDTQYF
TGTGCCAGCAGCCCATGGACAGGCCGCGATGGAGATACGCAGTATTTT
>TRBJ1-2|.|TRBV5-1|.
CASSLEGPFLYGYTF
TGCGCCAGCAGCTTGGAGGGACCCTTTTTGTATGGCTACACCTTC
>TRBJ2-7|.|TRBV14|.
CASSQRAHEQYF
TGTGCCAGCAGCCAACGGGCACACGAGCAGTACTTC
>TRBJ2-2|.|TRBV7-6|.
CASSLERTGELFF
TGTGCCAGCAGTTTAGAACGGACCGGGGAGCTGTTTTTT
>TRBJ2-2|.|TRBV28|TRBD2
CASSLGLAGRTGELFF
TGTGCCAGCAGTTTAGGACTAGCGGGAAGAACCGGGGAGCTGTTTTTT
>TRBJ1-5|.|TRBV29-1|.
CSVGDPRQPQHF
TGCAGCGTTGGGGACCCCCGACAGCCCCAGCATTTT